This T cell receptor beta chain was profiled in a study of human T cells and chemical hapten exposure. Stated time point: pre-sensitization, week 0. This sample's treatment: therapeutic diphenylcyclopropenone sensitization with weekly scalp DPC. In this sample, this clonotype turned up many times. V was clipped by 7 bases and J by 6 bases; unmatched bases: 9. Germline values: CDR1 MNHEY, CDR2 SVGEGT. The CDR3 consists of 14 residues. TCRdb fed the RACE reads into MiXCR, producing one record per CDR3 protein. The sample lists roughly 380,000 distinct CDR3 sequences, more than 4.5% occurring once. Source: whole blood, taken in connection with sensitization to the hapten diphenylcyclopropenone (DPC). J is TRBJ2-1 and V is TRBV6-2 or TRBV6-3; TRBD1 matches at 7 bases. The receptor was isolated from a woman between 45 and 65 years old with alopecia areata. Some clones in this sample may be carry-over from other donors' samples. In nucleotides, the CDR3 is TGTGCCAGCACAAGGGACAGTTCGAGCAATGAGCAGTTCTTC. As protein: CASTRDSSSNEQFF.